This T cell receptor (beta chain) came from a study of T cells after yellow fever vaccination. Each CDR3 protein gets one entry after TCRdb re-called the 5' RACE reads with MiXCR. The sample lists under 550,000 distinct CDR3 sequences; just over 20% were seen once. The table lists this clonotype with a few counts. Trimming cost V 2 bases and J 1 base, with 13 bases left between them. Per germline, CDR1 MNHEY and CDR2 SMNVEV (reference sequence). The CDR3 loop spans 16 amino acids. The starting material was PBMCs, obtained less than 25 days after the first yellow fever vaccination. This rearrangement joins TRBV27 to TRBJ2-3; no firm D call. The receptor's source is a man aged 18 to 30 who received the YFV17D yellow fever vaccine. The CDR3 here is CASSLLSHLGTDTQYF. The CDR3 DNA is TGTGCCAGCAGTTTACTGTCACACCTAGGCACAGATACGCAGTATTTT.